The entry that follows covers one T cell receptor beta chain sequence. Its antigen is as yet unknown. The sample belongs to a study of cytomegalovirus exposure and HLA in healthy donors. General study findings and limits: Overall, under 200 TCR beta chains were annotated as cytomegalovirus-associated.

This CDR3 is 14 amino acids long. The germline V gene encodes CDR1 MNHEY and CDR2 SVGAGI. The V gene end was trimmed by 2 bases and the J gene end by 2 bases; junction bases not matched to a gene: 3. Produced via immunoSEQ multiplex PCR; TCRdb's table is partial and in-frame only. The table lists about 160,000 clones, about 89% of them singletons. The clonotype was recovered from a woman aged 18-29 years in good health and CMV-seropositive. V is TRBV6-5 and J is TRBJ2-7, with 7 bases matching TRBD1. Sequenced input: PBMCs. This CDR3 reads CASSYGTETYEQYF. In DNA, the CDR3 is TGTGCCAGCAGTTACGGGACAGAAACCTACGAGCAGTACTTC.